This is a list of T cell receptor beta chains from one sample in a study of shared clonotypes between healthy human individuals. Sequencing was performed with immunoSEQ multiplex PCR; in TCRdb, only in-frame clones are kept and a portion is missing. The table records roughly 2 million clones, 85% to 95% of them present only once. Sequences were obtained from naive CD4+ T cells sorted from blood. All receptors come from a young man in good health. The CDR3 runs from the conserved cysteine through the conserved F or W. Each record gives: D gene, clone size, V gene, J gene, CDR3 protein, CDR3 DNA. D genes are given only for firm matches. Not every row has a clone size; where given, it reads once, few, many or a size class.

D gene: NA
clone size: NA
V gene: TRBV6-5
J gene: TRBJ2-5
CDR3 protein: CASRTRGTQYF
CDR3 DNA: TGTGCCAGCAGGACTAGGGGGACCCAGTACTTC

D gene: NA
clone size: NA
V gene: TRBV7-2
J gene: TRBJ2-6
CDR3 protein: CASSLARSGANVLTF
CDR3 DNA: TGTGCCAGCAGCTTAGCCCGCTCTGGGGCCAACGTCCTGACTTTC

D gene: NA
clone size: NA
V gene: TRBV5-5
J gene: TRBJ2-1
CDR3 protein: CASSLVVLQGGLYNEQFF
CDR3 DNA: TGTGCCAGCAGCTTGGTTGTATTGCAGGGGGGTTTGTACAATGAGCAGTTCTTC

D gene: NA
clone size: NA
V gene: TRBV7-8
J gene: TRBJ2-7
CDR3 protein: CASSLDSSYEQYF
CDR3 DNA: TGTGCCAGCAGCTTGGACTCTTCCTACGAGCAGTACTTC

D gene: NA
clone size: NA
V gene: TRBV2
J gene: TRBJ2-6
CDR3 protein: CASREVVSGANVLTF
CDR3 DNA: TGTGCCAGCAGGGAAGTCGTCTCTGGGGCCAACGTCCTGACTTTC

D gene: TRBD1
clone size: NA
V gene: TRBV5-1
J gene: TRBJ2-6
CDR3 protein: CASSFGTGDPGANVLTF
CDR3 DNA: TGCGCCAGCAGCTTTGGGACAGGGGATCCCGGGGCCAACGTCCTGACTTTC

D gene: NA
clone size: NA
V gene: TRBV2
J gene: TRBJ2-2
CDR3 protein: CASTRTPNTGELFF
CDR3 DNA: TGTGCCAGCACGAGGACACCCAACACCGGGGAGCTGTTTTTT

D gene: NA
clone size: once
V gene: TRBV5-8
J gene: TRBJ1-4
CDR3 protein: CASSSDSREKLFF
CDR3 DNA: TGTGCCAGCAGCTCCGACAGTAGAGAAAAACTGTTTTTT

D gene: TRBD2
clone size: once
V gene: TRBV5-6
J gene: TRBJ2-3
CDR3 protein: CASSTGLSTDTQYF
CDR3 DNA: TGTGCCAGCAGCACGGGACTATCCACAGATACGCAGTATTTT

D gene: NA
clone size: NA
V gene: TRBV5-6
J gene: TRBJ1-4
CDR3 protein: CASSLTGEKLFF
CDR3 DNA: TGTGCCAGCAGCTTGACAGGGGAAAAACTGTTTTTT

D gene: TRBD1
clone size: NA
V gene: TRBV6-1
J gene: TRBJ2-1
CDR3 protein: CASSTDRGGEQFF
CDR3 DNA: TGTGCCAGCAGTACCGACAGGGGGGGTGAGCAGTTCTTC

D gene: NA
clone size: NA
V gene: TRBV2
J gene: TRBJ2-3
CDR3 protein: CASSEARYDTQYF
CDR3 DNA: TGTGCCAGCAGTGAAGCTCGGTACGATACGCAGTATTTT

D gene: TRBD2
clone size: NA
V gene: TRBV5-1
J gene: TRBJ2-1
CDR3 protein: CASSLAALAGRDDSSYNEQFF
CDR3 DNA: TGCGCCAGCAGCTTGGCTGCTCTAGCGGGCCGAGACGATTCCTCCTACAATGAGCAGTTCTTC

D gene: TRBD1
clone size: NA
V gene: TRBV2
J gene: TRBJ2-1
CDR3 protein: CASTGQGMYNEQFF
CDR3 DNA: TGTGCCAGCACCGGACAGGGGATGTACAATGAGCAGTTCTTC

D gene: NA
clone size: NA
V gene: TRBV28
J gene: TRBJ1-5
CDR3 protein: CASSSLGVSNQPQHF
CDR3 DNA: TGTGCCAGCAGTTCCCTGGGGGTTAGCAATCAGCCCCAGCATTTT

D gene: NA
clone size: NA
V gene: TRBV29-1
J gene: TRBJ1-5
CDR3 protein: CSVASGNQPQHF
CDR3 DNA: TGCAGCGTTGCCTCCGGCAATCAGCCCCAGCATTTT

D gene: NA
clone size: NA
V gene: TRBV10-1
J gene: TRBJ2-7
CDR3 protein: CASSAGSSYEQYF
CDR3 DNA: TGCGCCAGCAGTGCCGGCAGCTCCTACGAGCAGTACTTC

D gene: NA
clone size: NA
V gene: TRBV9
J gene: TRBJ2-3
CDR3 protein: CASSVGEPRTDTQYF
CDR3 DNA: TGTGCCAGCAGCGTAGGCGAGCCGCGCACAGATACGCAGTATTTT

D gene: NA
clone size: NA
V gene: TRBV6-5
J gene: TRBJ2-2
CDR3 protein: CASSLNAPGTGELFF
CDR3 DNA: TGTGCCAGCAGTCTCAATGCCCCGGGGACCGGGGAGCTGTTTTTT

D gene: TRBD1
clone size: NA
V gene: TRBV18
J gene: TRBJ1-3
CDR3 protein: CASSLPTGAVDTIYF
CDR3 DNA: TGTGCCAGCTCTCTTCCGACAGGGGCGGTGGACACCATATATTTT

D gene: NA
clone size: NA
V gene: TRBV2
J gene: TRBJ1-5
CDR3 protein: CASRGQISNQPQHF
CDR3 DNA: TGTGCCAGCAGAGGTCAGATTAGCAATCAGCCCCAGCATTTT

D gene: TRBD1
clone size: NA
V gene: TRBV5-1
J gene: TRBJ2-7
CDR3 protein: CASSSGTGRNEQYF
CDR3 DNA: TGCGCCAGCAGCTCCGGGACAGGGCGAAACGAGCAGTACTTC

D gene: TRBD1
clone size: once
V gene: TRBV11-2
J gene: TRBJ1-6
CDR3 protein: CASSFTGGSSYNSPLHF
CDR3 DNA: TGTGCCAGCAGCTTTACAGGGGGCAGCTCCTATAATTCACCCCTCCACTTT

D gene: TRBD1
clone size: once
V gene: TRBV6-1
J gene: TRBJ1-2
CDR3 protein: CASSEPGGYYGYTF
CDR3 DNA: TGTGCCAGCAGTGAGCCAGGGGGCTACTATGGCTACACCTTC

D gene: TRBD2
clone size: NA
V gene: TRBV28
J gene: TRBJ2-7
CDR3 protein: CASMGGRAPSSYEQYF
CDR3 DNA: TGTGCCAGCATGGGCGGGAGGGCCCCCAGCTCTTACGAGCAGTACTTC

D gene: NA
clone size: NA
V gene: TRBV2
J gene: TRBJ1-2
CDR3 protein: CASSPLSRPGINHGYTF
CDR3 DNA: TGTGCCAGCAGTCCCCTTTCGAGGCCCGGGATCAACCATGGCTACACCTTC

D gene: TRBD2
clone size: NA
V gene: TRBV2
J gene: TRBJ2-2
CDR3 protein: CASRSGRSDTGELFF
CDR3 DNA: TGTGCCAGCAGGAGCGGGAGGTCAGACACCGGGGAGCTGTTTTTT

D gene: NA
clone size: NA
V gene: TRBV27
J gene: TRBJ2-2
CDR3 protein: CATATGERELFF
CDR3 DNA: TGTGCCACGGCTACAGGAGAGAGGGAGCTGTTTTTT

D gene: NA
clone size: NA
V gene: TRBV28
J gene: TRBJ1-2
CDR3 protein: CASRVGGNYGYTF
CDR3 DNA: TGTGCGAGCCGGGTGGGGGGAAACTATGGCTACACCTTC

D gene: NA
clone size: NA
V gene: TRBV12-2
J gene: TRBJ2-5
CDR3 protein: CASRSNDRAWETQYF
CDR3 DNA: TGTGCAAGTCGCTCTAATGACAGGGCGTGGGAGACCCAGTACTTC

D gene: NA
clone size: NA
V gene: TRBV4-1
J gene: TRBJ1-6
CDR3 protein: CASSQEIRTDYSPLHF
CDR3 DNA: TGCGCCAGCAGCCAAGAAATTAGGACAGACTATTCACCCCTCCACTTT

D gene: TRBD2
clone size: NA
V gene: TRBV5-1
J gene: TRBJ2-3
CDR3 protein: CASSFTSGPTDTQYF
CDR3 DNA: TGCGCCAGCAGCTTCACTAGCGGCCCCACAGATACGCAGTATTTT

D gene: NA
clone size: NA
V gene: TRBV10-3
J gene: TRBJ2-3
CDR3 protein: CAISESNGGSTDTQYF
CDR3 DNA: TGTGCCATCAGTGAGTCGAACGGGGGCAGCACAGATACGCAGTATTTT

D gene: TRBD2
clone size: NA
V gene: TRBV7-2
J gene: TRBJ2-1
CDR3 protein: CASSRTSEQFF
CDR3 DNA: TGTGCCAGCAGCAGGACTAGCGAGCAGTTCTTC

D gene: NA
clone size: NA
V gene: TRBV18
J gene: TRBJ1-1
CDR3 protein: CASSPFRTEAFF
CDR3 DNA: TGTGCCAGCTCACCGTTCCGGACTGAAGCTTTCTTT

D gene: TRBD2
clone size: NA
V gene: TRBV5-1
J gene: TRBJ2-2
CDR3 protein: CASSPSGRNTGELFF
CDR3 DNA: TGCGCCAGCAGCCCAAGCGGGAGGAACACCGGGGAGCTGTTTTTT

D gene: NA
clone size: NA
V gene: TRBV11-2
J gene: TRBJ2-1
CDR3 protein: CASSLASVGNEQFF
CDR3 DNA: TGTGCCAGCAGCTTAGCCAGCGTAGGTAATGAGCAGTTCTTC